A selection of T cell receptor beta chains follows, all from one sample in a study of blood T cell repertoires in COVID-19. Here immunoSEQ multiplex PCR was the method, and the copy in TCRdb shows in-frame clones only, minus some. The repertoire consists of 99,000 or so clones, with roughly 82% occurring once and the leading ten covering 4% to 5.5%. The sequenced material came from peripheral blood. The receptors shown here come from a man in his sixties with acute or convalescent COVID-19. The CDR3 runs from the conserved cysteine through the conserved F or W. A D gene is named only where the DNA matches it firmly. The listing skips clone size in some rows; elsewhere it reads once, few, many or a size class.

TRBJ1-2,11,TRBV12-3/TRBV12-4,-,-,TGTGCCACTCTCGCTAGCTATGGCTACACCTTC,CATLASYGYTF
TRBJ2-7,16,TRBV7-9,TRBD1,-,TGTGCCAGCAGCCTCCTCGGGACAGGGGGATCCTACGAGCAGTACTTC,CASSLLGTGGSYEQYF
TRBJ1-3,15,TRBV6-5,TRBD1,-,TGTGCCAGCAGTGACTCGACAGGGTTAGGAAACACCATATATTTT,CASSDSTGLGNTIYF
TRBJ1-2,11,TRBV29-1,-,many,TGCAGTGCTGGACTCTTGGGAGGCTACACCTTC,CSAGLLGGYTF
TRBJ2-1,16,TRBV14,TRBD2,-,TGTGCCAGCAGCCATAGGACTAGCGGGAGGTATGATGAGCAGTTCTTC,CASSHRTSGRYDEQFF
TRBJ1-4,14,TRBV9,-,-,TGTGCCAGCAGCGTAGGACAGATTAATGAAAAACTGTTTTTT,CASSVGQINEKLFF
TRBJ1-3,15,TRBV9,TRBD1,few,TGTGCCAGCACCACCACAGGGGGCGCGGGAAACACCATATATTTT,CASTTTGGAGNTIYF
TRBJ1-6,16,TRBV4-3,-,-,TGCGCCAGCAGCCAAGTGGTTGGGGGGAGTAATTCACCCCTCCACTTT,CASSQVVGGSNSPLHF
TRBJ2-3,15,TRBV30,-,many,TGTGCCTGGAGCCAACCGGGAGCACACACAGATACGCAGTATTTT,CAWSQPGAHTDTQYF
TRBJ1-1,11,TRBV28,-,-,TGTGCCAGCGTGGACAGCACTGAAGCTTTCTTT,CASVDSTEAFF
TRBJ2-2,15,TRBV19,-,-,TGTGCCACGGCCAGGTGGGTGGCGACCACCGGGGAGCTGTTTTTT,CATARWVATTGELFF
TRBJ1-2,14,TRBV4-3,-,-,TGCGCCAGCAGCCAAGACCTTACTAACTATGGCTACACCTTC,CASSQDLTNYGYTF
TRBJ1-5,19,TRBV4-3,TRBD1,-,TGCGCCAGCAGCCAAGCGCCTCCGGGACAGGGTCTTAGCAATCAGCCCCAGCATTTT,CASSQAPPGQGLSNQPQHF
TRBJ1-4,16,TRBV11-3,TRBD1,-,TGTGCCAGCAGCACGACAGGGGGCTTTACTAATGAAAAACTGTTTTTT,CASSTTGGFTNEKLFF
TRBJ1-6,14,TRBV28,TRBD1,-,TGTGCCAGCAGTTTTACGACAGGGGGCAAGACCCTCCACTTT,CASSFTTGGKTLHF
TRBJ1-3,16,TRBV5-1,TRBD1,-,TGCGCCAGCACCGGGACAGGGGGCTTAGCGGGAAACACCATATATTTT,CASTGTGGLAGNTIYF
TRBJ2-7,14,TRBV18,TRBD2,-,TGTGCCAGCTCCCCTAGCGGGTCCTCCTACGAGCAGTACTTC,CASSPSGSSYEQYF
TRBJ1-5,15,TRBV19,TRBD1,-,TGTGCCAGTGACAGGGGCCTATATAGCAATCAGCCCCAGCATTTT,CASDRGLYSNQPQHF
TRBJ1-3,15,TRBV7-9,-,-,TGTGCCAGCAGCTTAGAATCGGGGACTGGAAACACCATATATTTT,CASSLESGTGNTIYF
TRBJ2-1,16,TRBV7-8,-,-,TGTGCCAGCAGCTTACAGGGGTCTCAGGGTTACAATGAGCAGTTCTTC,CASSLQGSQGYNEQFF
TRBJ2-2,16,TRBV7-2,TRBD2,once,TGTGCCAGCAGCTTACAAGCGGGAGGGAACACCGGGGAGCTGTTTTTT,CASSLQAGGNTGELFF
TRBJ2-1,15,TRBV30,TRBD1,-,TGTGCCTGTTCCAGGGGGACAATATCCTACAATGAGCAGTTCTTC,CACSRGTISYNEQFF
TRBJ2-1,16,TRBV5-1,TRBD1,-,TGCGCCAGCAGCTTGGCCGGGACAGGGGGCCGCGATGAGCAGTTCTTC,CASSLAGTGGRDEQFF
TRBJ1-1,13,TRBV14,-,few,TGTGCCAGCAGCCTAATTATGAACACTGAAGCTTTCTTT,CASSLIMNTEAFF
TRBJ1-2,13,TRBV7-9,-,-,TGTGCCAGCAGCTTAGGGTCAGGCTATGGCTACACCTTC,CASSLGSGYGYTF
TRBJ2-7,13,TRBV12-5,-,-,TGTGCTAGTGGTTTGGGCGATGTCTACGAGCAGTACTTC,CASGLGDVYEQYF
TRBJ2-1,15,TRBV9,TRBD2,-,TGTGCCAGCAGCGCGAATAGCGGGGGATACAATGAGCAGTTCTTC,CASSANSGGYNEQFF
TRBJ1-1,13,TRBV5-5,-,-,TGTGCCAGCAGCTTGTTGGTCGGTACTGAAGCTTTCTTT,CASSLLVGTEAFF
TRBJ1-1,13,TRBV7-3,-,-,TGTGCCAGCAGCTTAGGGCAGTTCACTGAAGCTTTCTTT,CASSLGQFTEAFF
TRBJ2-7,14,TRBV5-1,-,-,TGCGCCAGCAGCTTGGCCTCGGGTAGGGGGGAGCAGTACTTC,CASSLASGRGEQYF
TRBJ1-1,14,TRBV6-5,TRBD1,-,TGTGCCAGCAGAACTGGACAGGCTAACACTGAAGCTTTCTTT,CASRTGQANTEAFF
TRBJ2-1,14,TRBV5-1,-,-,TGCGCCAGCAGCAATCGTCCCGGGTACAATGAGCAGTTCTTC,CASSNRPGYNEQFF
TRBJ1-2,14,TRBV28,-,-,TGTGCCAGCACCACAACTAGAGCAAACTATGGCTACACCTTC,CASTTTRANYGYTF
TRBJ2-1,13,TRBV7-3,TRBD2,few,TGTGCCAGCAGCTCAGGACTAGTCAATGAGCAGTTCTTC,CASSSGLVNEQFF
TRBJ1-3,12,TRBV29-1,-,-,TGCAGCGTTTGGAGCTCTGGAAACACCATATATTTT,CSVWSSGNTIYF
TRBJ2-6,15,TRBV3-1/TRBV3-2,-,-,TGTGCCAGCAGTTTTGGCTCTTCTGGGGCCAACGTCCTGACTTTC,CASSFGSSGANVLTF